These T cell receptor beta chains were read from a single sample in a study of T-cell memory formation after mild COVID-19. TCRdb recomputed calls from the 5' RACE reads with MiXCR, one row per CDR3 protein. The table has around 440,000 distinct CDR3 sequences, about 20% seen once. The sample comprised PBMCs or a T cell subset sorted from them (not recorded which). The receptor source for this set is an adult woman who had mild COVID-19 (a few samples of this study predate the infection). Cell type and time point are not known. Each CDR3 is given with its conserved first and last residue. Fields, in order: J gene, V gene, CDR3 protein.

TRBJ2-3,TRBV12-5,CASGSPEDSRTDTQYF
TRBJ1-1,TRBV20-1,CSARDGRGTEAFF
TRBJ2-2,TRBV24-1,CATSDPSRGVAGELFF
TRBJ2-7,TRBV3-1,CASSHAGTASYEQYF
TRBJ2-7,TRBV5-4,CASSLGQEYEQYF
TRBJ1-1,TRBV6-2/TRBV6-3,CASRKASGTENTEAFF
TRBJ1-3,TRBV20-1,CSAQDSISGNTIYF
TRBJ2-6,TRBV20-1,CSALPGQGQEANVLTF
TRBJ1-1,TRBV7-8,CASSPTRQIEAFF
TRBJ2-1,TRBV18,CASSSGTSGRVSEQFF
TRBJ1-1,TRBV6-2/TRBV6-3,CASTRQGNTEAFF
TRBJ2-7,TRBV5-6,CASSSPKDSTYEQYF
TRBJ2-3,TRBV15,CATRHEGDTQYF
TRBJ2-7,TRBV24-1,CATSDPDGVGEQYF
TRBJ1-1,TRBV7-2,CASSLIPAFF
TRBJ1-1,TRBV4-1,CASSQQRQGGTEAFF
TRBJ2-5,TRBV29-1,CSVSASGTEETQYF
TRBJ2-1,TRBV5-1,CASSPGTAYNEQFF
TRBJ1-2,TRBV7-8,CASSPRGTGPVSGYTF
TRBJ2-1,TRBV5-1,CASSSGQVNDEQFF
TRBJ2-5,TRBV6-4,CASSVARGTQYF
TRBJ1-2,TRBV7-9,CASSLEAPWHTF
TRBJ2-5,TRBV11-3,CASLRTGQETQYF
TRBJ2-7,TRBV7-6,CASSSGAAYEQYF
TRBJ2-2,TRBV5-1,CASRPAAGNGDTGELFF
TRBJ2-7,TRBV11-1,CASSWLPGSSYEQYF
TRBJ1-2,TRBV7-3,CASSSGGGTNYGYTF